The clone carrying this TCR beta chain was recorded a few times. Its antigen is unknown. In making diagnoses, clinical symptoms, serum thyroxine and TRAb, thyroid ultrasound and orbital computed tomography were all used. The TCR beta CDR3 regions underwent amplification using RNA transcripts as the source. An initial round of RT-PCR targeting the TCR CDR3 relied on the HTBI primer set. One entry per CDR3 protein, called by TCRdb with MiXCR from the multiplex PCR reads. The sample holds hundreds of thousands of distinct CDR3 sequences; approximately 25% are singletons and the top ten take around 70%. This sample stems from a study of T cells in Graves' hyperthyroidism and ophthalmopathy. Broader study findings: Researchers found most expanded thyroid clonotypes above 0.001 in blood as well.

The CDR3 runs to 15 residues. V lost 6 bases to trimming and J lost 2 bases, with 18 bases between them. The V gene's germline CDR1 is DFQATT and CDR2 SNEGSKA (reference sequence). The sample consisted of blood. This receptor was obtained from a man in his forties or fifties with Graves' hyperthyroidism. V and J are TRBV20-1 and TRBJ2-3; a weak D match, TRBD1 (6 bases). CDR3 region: CSAGALGRITDTQYF. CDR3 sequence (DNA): TGCAGTGCGGGGGCCCTAGGGCGAATCACAGATACGCAGTATTTT.